The source of this T cell receptor beta chain is a study of a mutant IDH1 vaccine in newly diagnosed glioma. Study context: Sex distribution of treated patients was around 62% male and roughly 40% female; mean age was around 40 years. Study results and limitations: Top-clonotype changes in peripheral T cells seemed unrelated to pseudoprogression.

Indicated time point: baseline, week 1 (first vaccination visit). Treatment meaning: pre-vaccination baseline after standard-of-care therapy. Diagnosis in the donors showed new WHO grade 3 or 4 astrocytomas that were IDH1-mutant and ATRX-lost. Assay used: immunoSEQ multiplex PCR; TCRdb lists only in-frame clones, some missing. The sample records more than 80,000 clones, under 90% being singletons. V lost 7 bases and J 7 bases, leaving 13 bases between the germline ends. Germline CDR1 is MNHEY and CDR2 is SVGAGI. The CDR3 loop spans 12 amino acids. On this clone: No antigen is known for it.

The specimen was PBMCs, collected from a glioma patient treated with radiotherapy, temozolomide or both. The source is a woman aged 50 to 60 with glioma. The gene calls are TRBV6-5 and TRBJ1-2; TRBD1 might be the D (5 bases). CDR3 DNA: TGTGCCAGCACCCGGGGGGGTCTTGGCTACACCTTC. Amino acids: CASTRGGLGYTF.